This T cell receptor (beta chain) was sequenced during a study of blood T cell repertoires in COVID-19. How the authors handled the data: It was from reference gene primer amplification that nucleated cell counts were estimated. The table came from immunoSEQ multiplex PCR; TCRdb's copy has only in-frame clones and leaves some out. Clonal size and the V and J genes are those of that table, whereas D and trimming came from the DNA. The sample shows roughly 110,000 clones, roughly four fifths of them seen only once. The J segment lost 5 bases and the V segment lost 0 bases, leaving 12 bases of the junction unmatched. The CDR3 is 18 amino acids. Germline CDR1 is LGHNA and CDR2 is YSLEER.

V is TRBV4-3 and J is TRBJ2-7; TRBD2 agrees at 11 bases. Input material: peripheral blood. This TCR was recovered from a human donor in a cohort sampled during active COVID-19. The CDR3 nucleotides read TGCGCCAGCAGCCAAGATCTGCCTCTACTAGCGGGAGTACACGAGCAGTACTTC. Its translation: CASSQDLPLLAGVHEQYF.